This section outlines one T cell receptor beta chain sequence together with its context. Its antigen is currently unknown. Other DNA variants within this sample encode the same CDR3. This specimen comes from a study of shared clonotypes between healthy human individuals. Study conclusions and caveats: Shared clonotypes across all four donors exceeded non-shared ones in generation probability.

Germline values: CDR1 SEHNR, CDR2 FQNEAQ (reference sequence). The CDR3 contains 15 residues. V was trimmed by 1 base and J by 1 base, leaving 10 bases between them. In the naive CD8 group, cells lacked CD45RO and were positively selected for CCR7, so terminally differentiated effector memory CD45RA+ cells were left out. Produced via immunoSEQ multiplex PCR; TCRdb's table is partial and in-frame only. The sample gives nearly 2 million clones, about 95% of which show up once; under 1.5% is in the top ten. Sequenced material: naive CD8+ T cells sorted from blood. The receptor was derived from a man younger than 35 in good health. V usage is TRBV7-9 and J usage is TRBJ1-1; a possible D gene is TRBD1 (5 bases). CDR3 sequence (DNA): TGTGCCAGCAGCTTAGTGGGGACTGCGAACACTGAAGCTTTCTTT. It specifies CASSLVGTANTEAFF.